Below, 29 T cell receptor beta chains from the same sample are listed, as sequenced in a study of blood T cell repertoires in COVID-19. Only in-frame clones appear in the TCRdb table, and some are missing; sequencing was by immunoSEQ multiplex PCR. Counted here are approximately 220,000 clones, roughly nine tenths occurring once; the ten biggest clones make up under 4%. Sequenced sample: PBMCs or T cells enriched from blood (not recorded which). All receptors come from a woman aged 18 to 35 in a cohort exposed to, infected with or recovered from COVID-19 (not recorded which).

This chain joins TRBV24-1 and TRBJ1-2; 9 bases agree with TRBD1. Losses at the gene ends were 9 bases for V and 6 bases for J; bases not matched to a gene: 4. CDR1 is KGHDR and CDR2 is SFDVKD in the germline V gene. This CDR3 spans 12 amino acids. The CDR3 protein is CATRTGENGYTF. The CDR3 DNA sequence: TGTGCCACCCGGACAGGGGAAAATGGCTACACCTTC.

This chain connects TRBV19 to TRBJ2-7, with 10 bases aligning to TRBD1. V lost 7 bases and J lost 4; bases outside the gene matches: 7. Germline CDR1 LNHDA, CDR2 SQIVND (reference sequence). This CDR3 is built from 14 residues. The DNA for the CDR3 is TGTGCCAGTAACACCGGGACAGGGGTTTACGAGCAGTACTTC. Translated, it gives CASNTGTGVYEQYF.

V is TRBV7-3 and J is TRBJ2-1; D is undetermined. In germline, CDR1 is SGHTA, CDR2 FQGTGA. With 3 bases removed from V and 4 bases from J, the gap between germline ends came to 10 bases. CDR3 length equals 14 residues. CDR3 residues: CASSFHASYNEQFF. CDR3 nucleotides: TGTGCCAGCAGCTTTCATGCGTCTTACAATGAGCAGTTCTTC.

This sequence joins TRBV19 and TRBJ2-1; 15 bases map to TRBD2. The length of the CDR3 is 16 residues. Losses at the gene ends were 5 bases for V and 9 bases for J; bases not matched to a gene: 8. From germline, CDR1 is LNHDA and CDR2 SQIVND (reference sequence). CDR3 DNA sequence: TGTGCCAGTAGTCTCGAAGGACTAGCGGGAGGGGTTGAGCAGTTCTTC. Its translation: CASSLEGLAGGVEQFF. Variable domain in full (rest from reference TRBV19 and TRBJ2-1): DGGITQSPKYLFRKEGQNVTLSCEQNLNHDAMYWYRQDPGQGLRLIYYSQIVNDFQKGDIAEGYSVSREKKESFPLTVTSAQKNPTAFYLCASSLEGLAGGVEQFFGPGTRLTVL.

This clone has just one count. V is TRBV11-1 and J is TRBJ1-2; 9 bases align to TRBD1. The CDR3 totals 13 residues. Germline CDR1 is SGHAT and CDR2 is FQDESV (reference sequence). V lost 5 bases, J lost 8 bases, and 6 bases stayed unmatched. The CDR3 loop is CASSPRQGEGYTF. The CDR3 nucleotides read TGTGCCAGCAGCCCCAGACAGGGGGAAGGCTACACCTTC.

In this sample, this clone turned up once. As DNA, the CDR3 is TGTGCCAGCAGGGACAGCCTCAACTATGGCTACACCTTC. This codes for CASRDSLNYGYTF. The chain recombines TRBV6-5 with TRBJ1-2; TRBD1 is a possible D gene (6 bases). V was pared by 6 bases and J by 2 bases, with 10 bases between. Germline-derived CDR1 and CDR2 are MNHEY and SVGAGI. This CDR3 is 13 amino acids long.

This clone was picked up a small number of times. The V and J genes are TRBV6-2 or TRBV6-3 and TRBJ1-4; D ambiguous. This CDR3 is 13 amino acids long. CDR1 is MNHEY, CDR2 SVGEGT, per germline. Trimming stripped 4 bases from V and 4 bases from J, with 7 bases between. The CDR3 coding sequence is TGTGCCAGCAGTTCCGCGAGTAATGAAAAACTGTTTTTT. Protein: CASSSASNEKLFF.

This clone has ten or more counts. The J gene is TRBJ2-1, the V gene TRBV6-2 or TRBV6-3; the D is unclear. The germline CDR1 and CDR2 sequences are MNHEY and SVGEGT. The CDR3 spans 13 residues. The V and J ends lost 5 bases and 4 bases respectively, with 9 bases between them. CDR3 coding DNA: TGTGCCAGCAGTGTGACACAGTACAATGAGCAGTTCTTC. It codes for CASSVTQYNEQFF.

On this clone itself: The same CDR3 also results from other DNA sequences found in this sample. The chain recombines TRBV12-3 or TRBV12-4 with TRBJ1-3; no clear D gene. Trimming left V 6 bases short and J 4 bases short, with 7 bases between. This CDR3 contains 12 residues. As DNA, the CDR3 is TGTGCCAGCAGCCTAGGAGGAAACACCATATATTTT. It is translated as CASSLGGNTIYF.

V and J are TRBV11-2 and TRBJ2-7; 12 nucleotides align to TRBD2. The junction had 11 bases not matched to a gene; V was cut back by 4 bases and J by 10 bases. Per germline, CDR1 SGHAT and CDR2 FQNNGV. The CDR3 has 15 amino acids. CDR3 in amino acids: CASSSLSSGGAEQYF. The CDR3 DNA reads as TGTGCCAGCAGCTCCCTTTCTAGCGGGGGGGCTGAACAGTACTTC.

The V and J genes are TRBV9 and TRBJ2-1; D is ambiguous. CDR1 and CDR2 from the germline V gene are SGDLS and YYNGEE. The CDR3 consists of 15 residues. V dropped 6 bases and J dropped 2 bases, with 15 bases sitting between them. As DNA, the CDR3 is TGTGCCAGCACCGACGAAGCGTGGCCCTACAATGAGCAGTTCTTC. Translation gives CASTDEAWPYNEQFF.

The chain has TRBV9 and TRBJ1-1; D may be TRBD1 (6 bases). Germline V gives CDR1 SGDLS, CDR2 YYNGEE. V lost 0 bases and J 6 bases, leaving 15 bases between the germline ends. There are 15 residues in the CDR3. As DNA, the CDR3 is TGTGCCAGCAGCGTAGAAGGTTCGGCAGGGGCTGAAGCTTTCTTT. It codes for CASSVEGSAGAEAFF.

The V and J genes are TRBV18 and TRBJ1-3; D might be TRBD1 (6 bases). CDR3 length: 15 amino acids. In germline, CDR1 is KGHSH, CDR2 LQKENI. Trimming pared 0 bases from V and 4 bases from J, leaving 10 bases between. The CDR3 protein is CASSPPDRRGNTIYF. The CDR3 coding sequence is TGTGCCAGCTCACCACCCGACAGGAGGGGAAACACCATATATTTT.

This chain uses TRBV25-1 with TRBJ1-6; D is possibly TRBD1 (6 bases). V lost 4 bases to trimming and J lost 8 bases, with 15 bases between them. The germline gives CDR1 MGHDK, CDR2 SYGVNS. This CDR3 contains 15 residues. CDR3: CASSVGGAVHSPLHF. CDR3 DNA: TGTGCCAGCAGTGTGGGGGGGGCCGTTCATTCACCCCTCCACTTT.

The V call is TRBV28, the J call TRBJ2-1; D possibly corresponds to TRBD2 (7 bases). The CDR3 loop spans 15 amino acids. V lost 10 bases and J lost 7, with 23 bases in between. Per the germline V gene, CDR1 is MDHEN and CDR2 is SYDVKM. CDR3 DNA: TGTGCCACCTACCGCGCGGGGGCCTTTGGGAATGAGCAGTTCTTC. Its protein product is CATYRAGAFGNEQFF.

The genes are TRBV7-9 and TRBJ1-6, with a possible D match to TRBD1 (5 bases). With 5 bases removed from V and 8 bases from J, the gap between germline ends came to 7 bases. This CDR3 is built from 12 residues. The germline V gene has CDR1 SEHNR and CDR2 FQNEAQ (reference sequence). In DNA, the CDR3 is TGTGCCAGCAGCCGGGACTATTCACCCCTCCACTTT. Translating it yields CASSRDYSPLHF.

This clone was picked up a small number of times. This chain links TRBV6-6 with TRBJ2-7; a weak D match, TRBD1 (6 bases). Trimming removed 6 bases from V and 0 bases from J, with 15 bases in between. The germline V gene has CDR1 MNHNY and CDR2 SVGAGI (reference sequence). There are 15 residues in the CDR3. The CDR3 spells CASSQPGTSSYEQYF. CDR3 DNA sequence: TGTGCCAGCAGCCAACCCGGGACAAGCTCCTACGAGCAGTACTTC.

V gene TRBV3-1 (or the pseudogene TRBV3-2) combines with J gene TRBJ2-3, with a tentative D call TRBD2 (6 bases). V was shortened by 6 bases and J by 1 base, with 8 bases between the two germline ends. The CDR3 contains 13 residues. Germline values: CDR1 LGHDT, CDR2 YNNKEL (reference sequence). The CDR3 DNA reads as TGTGCCAGCAGTCCGGGGGGCACAGATACGCAGTATTTT. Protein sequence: CASSPGGTDTQYF.

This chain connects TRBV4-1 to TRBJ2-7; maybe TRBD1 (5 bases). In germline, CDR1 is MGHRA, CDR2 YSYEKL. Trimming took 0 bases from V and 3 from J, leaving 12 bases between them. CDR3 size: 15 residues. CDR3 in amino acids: CASSQDQGSYYEQYF. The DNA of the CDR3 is TGCGCCAGCAGCCAAGATCAGGGATCGTACTACGAGCAGTACTTC.

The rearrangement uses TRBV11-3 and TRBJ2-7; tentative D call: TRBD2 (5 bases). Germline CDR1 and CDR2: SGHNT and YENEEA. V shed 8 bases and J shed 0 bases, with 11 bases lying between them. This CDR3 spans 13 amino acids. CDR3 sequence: CASSQRSSYEQYF. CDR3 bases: TGTGCCAGCTCACAGCGGAGCTCCTACGAGCAGTACTTC.

Here the CDR3 reads CASSERGGGSGGGTDTQYF. CDR3 nucleotides: TGTGCCAGCAGTGAAAGAGGGGGCGGTAGCGGGGGTGGCACAGATACGCAGTATTTT. The chain joins TRBV6-1 to TRBJ2-3; 9 nucleotides match TRBD2. Germline CDR1 is MNHNS and CDR2 is SASEGT. The CDR3 covers 19 residues. The ends lost 2 bases at V and 1 base at J; junction bases unmatched: 13.

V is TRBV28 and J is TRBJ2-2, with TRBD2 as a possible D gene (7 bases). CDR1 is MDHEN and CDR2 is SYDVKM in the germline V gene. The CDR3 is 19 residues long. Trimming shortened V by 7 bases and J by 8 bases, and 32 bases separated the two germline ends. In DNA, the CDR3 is TGTGCCAGCACGAGTATGGTTGAGCCTGGGGGGGGCCTATCTGGGGAGCTGTTTTTT. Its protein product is CASTSMVEPGGGLSGELFF.

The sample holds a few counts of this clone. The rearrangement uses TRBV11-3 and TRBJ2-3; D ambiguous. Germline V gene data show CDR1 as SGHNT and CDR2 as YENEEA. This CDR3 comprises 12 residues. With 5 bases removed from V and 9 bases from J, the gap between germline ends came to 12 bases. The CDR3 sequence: CASSLHSFTQYF. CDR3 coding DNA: TGTGCCAGCAGCCTCCACAGCTTCACGCAGTATTTT.

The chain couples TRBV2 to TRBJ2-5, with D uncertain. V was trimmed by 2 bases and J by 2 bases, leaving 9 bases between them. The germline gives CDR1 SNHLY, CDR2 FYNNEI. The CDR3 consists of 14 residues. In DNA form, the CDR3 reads TGTGCCAGCAGTGAACGAGGTCTTCAAGAGACCCAGTACTTC. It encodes CASSERGLQETQYF.

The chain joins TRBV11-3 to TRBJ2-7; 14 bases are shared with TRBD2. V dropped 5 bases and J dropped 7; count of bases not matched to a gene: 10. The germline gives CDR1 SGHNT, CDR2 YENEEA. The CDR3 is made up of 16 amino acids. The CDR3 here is CASSPRGLAGVGEQYF. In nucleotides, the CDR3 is TGTGCCAGCAGCCCCCGGGGACTAGCGGGAGTGGGAGAGCAGTACTTC.

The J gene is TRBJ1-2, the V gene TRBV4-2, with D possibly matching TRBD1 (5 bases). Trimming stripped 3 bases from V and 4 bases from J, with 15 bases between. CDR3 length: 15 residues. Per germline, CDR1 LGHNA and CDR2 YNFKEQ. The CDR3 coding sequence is TGTGCCAGCAGCCATCTCAGGGATTCGGGCTATGGCTACACCTTC. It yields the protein CASSHLRDSGYGYTF.

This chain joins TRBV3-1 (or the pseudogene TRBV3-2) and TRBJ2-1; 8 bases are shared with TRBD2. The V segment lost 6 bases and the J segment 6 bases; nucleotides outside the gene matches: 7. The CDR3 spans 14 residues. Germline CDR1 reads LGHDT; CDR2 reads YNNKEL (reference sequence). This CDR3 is CASRTGLGGNEQFF. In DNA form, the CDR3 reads TGTGCCAGCAGGACGGGACTAGGGGGCAATGAGCAGTTCTTC.

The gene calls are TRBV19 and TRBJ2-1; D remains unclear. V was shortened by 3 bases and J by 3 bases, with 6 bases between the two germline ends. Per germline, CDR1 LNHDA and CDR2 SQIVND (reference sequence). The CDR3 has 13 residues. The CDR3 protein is CASSISSYNEQFF. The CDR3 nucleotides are TGTGCCAGTAGTATCTCCAGCTACAATGAGCAGTTCTTC.

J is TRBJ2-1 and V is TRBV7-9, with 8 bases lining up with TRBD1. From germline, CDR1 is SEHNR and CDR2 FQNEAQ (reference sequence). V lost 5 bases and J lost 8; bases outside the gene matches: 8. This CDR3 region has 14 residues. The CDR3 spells CASSEVAGGDEQFF. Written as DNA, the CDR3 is TGTGCCAGCAGCGAGGTAGCAGGGGGCGATGAGCAGTTCTTC.